This record concerns one T cell receptor (beta chain) sequence. Its antigen is unidentified. The sample is drawn from a study of T cell clonotyping in hematopoietic cell transplantation. The method was immunoSEQ multiplex PCR; TCRdb's version includes in-frame clones alone and lacks a portion of them. The sample consists of roughly 40,000 clones, 85% to 95% of them appearing once. Study outcomes and limitations: After transplant, recipient diversity fell while pathologically expanded clonotypes grew through day 180. At the given depth, recipient repertoires were over 97% de novo clonotypes. Without cell sorting, CD4 versus CD8 contributions remain unresolved. Graft donor and pretransplant recipient Inverse Simpson Index values predicted broader posttransplant TCR diversity.

CDR3 length: 15 residues. V was clipped by 0 bases and J by 7 bases; unmatched bases: 7. Germline V gene data show CDR1 as LNHDA and CDR2 as SQIVND (reference sequence). This chain uses TRBV19 with TRBJ2-7, with 9 positions matching TRBD1. The TCR originated in a woman aged 45-60 years in good health. Some clones in this sample may be carry-over from other donors' samples. The sequencing sample was made of peripheral blood mononuclear cells. DNA of the CDR3: TGTGCCAGTAGTATAGAGGGACAGGGTTGTCATGAGCAGTACTTC. Its protein product is CASSIEGQGCHEQYF.